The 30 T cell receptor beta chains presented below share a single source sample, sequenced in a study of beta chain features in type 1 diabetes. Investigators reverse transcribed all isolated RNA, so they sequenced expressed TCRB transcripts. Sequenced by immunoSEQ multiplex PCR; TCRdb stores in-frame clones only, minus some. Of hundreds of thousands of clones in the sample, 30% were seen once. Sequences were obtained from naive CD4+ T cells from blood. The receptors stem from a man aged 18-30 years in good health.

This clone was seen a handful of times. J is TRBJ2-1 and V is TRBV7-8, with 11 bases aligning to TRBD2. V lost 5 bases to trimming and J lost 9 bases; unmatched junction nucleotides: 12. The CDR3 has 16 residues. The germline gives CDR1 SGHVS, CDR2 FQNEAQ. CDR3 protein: CASSPTGTSGFSEQFF. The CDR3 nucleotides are TGTGCCAGCAGCCCGACCGGGACTAGCGGTTTTAGTGAGCAGTTCTTC.

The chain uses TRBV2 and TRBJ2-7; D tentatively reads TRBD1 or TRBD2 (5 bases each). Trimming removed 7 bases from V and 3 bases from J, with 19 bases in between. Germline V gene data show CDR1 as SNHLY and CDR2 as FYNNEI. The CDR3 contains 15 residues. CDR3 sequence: CASTNYRDGDYEQYF. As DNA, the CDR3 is TGTGCCAGCACCAACTACCGGGACGGAGACTACGAGCAGTACTTC. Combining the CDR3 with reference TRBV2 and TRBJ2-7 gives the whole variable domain EPEVTQTPSHQVTQMGQEVILRCVPISNHLYFYWYRQILGQKVEFLVSFYNNEISEKSEIFDDQFSVERPDGSNFTLKIRSTKLEDSAMYFCASTNYRDGDYEQYFGPGTRLTVT.

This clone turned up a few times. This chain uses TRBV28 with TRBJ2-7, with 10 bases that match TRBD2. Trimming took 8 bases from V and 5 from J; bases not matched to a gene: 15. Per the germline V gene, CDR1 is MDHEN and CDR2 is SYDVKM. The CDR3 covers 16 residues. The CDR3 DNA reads TGTGCCAGCGCCCCTGCGGGGCTAGCGGGAGTCAACGAGCAGTACTTC. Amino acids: CASAPAGLAGVNEQYF.

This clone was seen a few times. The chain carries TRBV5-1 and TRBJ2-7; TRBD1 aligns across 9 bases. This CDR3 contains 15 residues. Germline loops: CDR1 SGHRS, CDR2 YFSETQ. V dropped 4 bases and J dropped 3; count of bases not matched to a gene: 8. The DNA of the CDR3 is TGCGCCAGCAGCCGTATGGGACAGGGATACTACGAGCAGTACTTC. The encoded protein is CASSRMGQGYYEQYF. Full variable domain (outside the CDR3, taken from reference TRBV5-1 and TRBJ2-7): KAGVTQTPRYLIKTRGQQVTLSCSPISGHRSVSWYQQTPGQGLQFLFEYFSETQRNKGNFPGRFSGRQFSNSRSEMNVSTLELGDSALYLCASSRMGQGYYEQYFGPGTRLTVT.

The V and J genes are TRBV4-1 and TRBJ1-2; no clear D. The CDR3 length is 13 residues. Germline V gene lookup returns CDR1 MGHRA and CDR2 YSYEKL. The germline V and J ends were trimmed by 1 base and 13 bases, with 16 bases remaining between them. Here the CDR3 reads CASSQGAGEYRTF. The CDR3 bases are TGCGCCAGCAGCCAAGGGGCCGGCGAATATCGCACCTTC.

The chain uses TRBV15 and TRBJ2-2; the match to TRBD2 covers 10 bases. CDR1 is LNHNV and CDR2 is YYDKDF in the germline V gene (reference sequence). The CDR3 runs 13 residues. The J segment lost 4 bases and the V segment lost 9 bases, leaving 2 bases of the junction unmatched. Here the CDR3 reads CATRTSGTGELFF. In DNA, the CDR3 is TGTGCCACTAGGACTAGCGGCACCGGGGAGCTGTTTTTT. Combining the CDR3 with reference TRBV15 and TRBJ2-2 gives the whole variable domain DAMVIQNPRYQVTQFGKPVTLSCSQTLNHNVMYWYQQKSSQAPKLLFHYYDKDFNNEADTPDNFQSRRPNTSFCFLDIRSPGLGDTAMYLCATRTSGTGELFFGEGSRLTVL.

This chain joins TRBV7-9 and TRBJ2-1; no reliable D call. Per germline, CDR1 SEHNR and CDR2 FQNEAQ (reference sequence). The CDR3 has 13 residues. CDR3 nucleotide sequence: TGTGGGTGGGCCCCTAGCTCCTACAATGAGCAGTTCTTC. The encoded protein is CGWAPSSYNEQFF.

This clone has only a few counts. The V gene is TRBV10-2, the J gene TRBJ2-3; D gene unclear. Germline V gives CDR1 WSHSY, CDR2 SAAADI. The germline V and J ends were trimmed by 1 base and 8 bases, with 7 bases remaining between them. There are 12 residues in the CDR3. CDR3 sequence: CASSEFQRTQYF. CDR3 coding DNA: TGCGCCAGCAGTGAGTTCCAACGTACGCAGTATTTT.

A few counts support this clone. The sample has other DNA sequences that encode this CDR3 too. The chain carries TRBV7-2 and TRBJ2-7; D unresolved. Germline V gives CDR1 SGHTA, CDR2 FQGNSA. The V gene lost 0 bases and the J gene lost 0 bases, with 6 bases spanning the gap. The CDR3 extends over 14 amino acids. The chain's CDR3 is CASSLASSSYEQYF. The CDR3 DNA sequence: TGTGCCAGCAGCTTAGCTAGTAGCTCCTACGAGCAGTACTTC.

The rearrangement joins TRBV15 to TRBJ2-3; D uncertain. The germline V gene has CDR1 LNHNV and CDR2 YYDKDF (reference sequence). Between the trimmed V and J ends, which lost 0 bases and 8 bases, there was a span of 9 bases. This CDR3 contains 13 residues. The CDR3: CATSRDQSFTQYF. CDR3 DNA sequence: TGTGCCACCAGCAGAGATCAGAGTTTTACGCAGTATTTT.

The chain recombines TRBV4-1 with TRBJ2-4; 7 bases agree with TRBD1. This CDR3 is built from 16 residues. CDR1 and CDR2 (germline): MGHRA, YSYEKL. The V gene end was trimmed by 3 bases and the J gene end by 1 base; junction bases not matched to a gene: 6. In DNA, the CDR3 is TGCGCCAGCAGCCACGAAAACAGGGGCGCCAAAAACATTCAGTACTTC. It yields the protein CASSHENRGAKNIQYF.

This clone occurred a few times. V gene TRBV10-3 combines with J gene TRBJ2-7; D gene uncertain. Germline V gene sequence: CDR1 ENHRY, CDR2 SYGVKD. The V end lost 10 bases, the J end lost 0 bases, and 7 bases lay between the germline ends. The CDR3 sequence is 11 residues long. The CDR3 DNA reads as TGTGCCACAAGGGACTCCTACGAGCAGTACTTC. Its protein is CATRDSYEQYF.

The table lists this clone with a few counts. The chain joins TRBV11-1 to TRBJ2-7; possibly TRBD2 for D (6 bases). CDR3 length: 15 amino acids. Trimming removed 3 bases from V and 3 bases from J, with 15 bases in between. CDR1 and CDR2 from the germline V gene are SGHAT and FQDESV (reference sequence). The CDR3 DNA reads TGTGCCAGCAGCTTCAGCCCGGGACTCTTCTACGAGCAGTACTTC. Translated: CASSFSPGLFYEQYF.

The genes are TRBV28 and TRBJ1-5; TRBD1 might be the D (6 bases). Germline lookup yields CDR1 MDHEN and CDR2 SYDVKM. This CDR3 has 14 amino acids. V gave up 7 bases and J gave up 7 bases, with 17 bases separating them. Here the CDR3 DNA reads TGTGCCAGCACTTACGGGGGCGCGGGGCAGCCCCAGCATTTT. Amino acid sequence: CASTYGGAGQPQHF.

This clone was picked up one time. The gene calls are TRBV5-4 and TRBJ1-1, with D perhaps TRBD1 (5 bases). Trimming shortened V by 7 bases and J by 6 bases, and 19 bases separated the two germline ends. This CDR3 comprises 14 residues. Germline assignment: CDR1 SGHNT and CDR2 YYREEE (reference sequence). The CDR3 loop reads CASDSGTPGAEAFF. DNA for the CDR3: TGTGCCAGCGACTCTGGGACGCCGGGGGCTGAAGCTTTCTTT.

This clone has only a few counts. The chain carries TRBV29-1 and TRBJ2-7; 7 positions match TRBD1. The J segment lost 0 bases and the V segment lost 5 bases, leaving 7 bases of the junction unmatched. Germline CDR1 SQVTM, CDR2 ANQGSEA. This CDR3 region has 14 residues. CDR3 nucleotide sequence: TGCAGCGTTCACACAGGGGACGTCTCCTACGAGCAGTACTTC. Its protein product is CSVHTGDVSYEQYF.

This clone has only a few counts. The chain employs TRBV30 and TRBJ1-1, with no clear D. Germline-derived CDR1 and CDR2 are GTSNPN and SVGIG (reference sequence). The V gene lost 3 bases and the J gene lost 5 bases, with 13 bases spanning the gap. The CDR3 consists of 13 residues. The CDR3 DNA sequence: TGTGCCTGGAGCGATGATGGAGGGACTGAAGCTTTCTTT. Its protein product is CAWSDDGGTEAFF.

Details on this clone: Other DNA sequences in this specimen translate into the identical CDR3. CDR3 nucleotide sequence: TGTGCCAGCAGTCAAACTTACGAGCAGTACTTC. It translates to CASSQTYEQYF. The rearrangement joins TRBV28 to TRBJ2-7; D is uncertain. Germline CDR1 and CDR2: MDHEN and SYDVKM. The CDR3 extends over 11 amino acids. Trimming left V 5 bases short and J 4 bases short, with 6 bases between. The full variable domain, its missing parts supplied by reference TRBV28 and TRBJ2-7, is DVKVTQSSRYLVKRTGEKVFLECVQDMDHENMFWYRQDPGLGLRLIYFSYDVKMKEKGDIPEGYSVSREKKERFSLILESASTNQTSMYLCASSQTYEQYFGPGTRLTVT.

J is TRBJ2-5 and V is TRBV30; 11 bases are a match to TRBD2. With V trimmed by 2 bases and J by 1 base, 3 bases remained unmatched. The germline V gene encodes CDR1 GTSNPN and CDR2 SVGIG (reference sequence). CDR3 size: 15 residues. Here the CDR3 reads CAWSTGTSGQETQYF. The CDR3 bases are TGTGCCTGGAGTACCGGGACTAGCGGCCAAGAGACCCAGTACTTC.

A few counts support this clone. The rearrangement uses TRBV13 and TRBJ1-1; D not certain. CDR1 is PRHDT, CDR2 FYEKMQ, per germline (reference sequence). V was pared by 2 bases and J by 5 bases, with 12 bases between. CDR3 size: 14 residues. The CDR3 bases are TGTGCCAGCAGCTTACTAGTAGGTAGGACTGAAGCTTTCTTT. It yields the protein CASSLLVGRTEAFF.

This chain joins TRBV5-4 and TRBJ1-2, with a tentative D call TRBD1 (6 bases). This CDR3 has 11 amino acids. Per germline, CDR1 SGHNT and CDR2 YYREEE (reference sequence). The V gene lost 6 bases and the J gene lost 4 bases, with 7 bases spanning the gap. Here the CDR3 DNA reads TGTGCCAGCACAGGGGTCTATGGCTACACCTTC. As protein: CASTGVYGYTF.

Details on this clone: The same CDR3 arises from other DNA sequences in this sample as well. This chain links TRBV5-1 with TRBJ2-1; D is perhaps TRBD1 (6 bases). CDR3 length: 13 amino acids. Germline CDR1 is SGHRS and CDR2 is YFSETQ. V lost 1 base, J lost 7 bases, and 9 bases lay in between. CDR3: CASSLQGLNEQFF. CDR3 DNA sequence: TGCGCCAGCAGCTTGCAGGGGTTAAATGAGCAGTTCTTC.

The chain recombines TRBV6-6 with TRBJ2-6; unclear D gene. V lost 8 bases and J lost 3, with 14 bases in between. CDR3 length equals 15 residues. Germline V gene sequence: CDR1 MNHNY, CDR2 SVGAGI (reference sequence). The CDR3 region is CASAPLPSGANVLTF. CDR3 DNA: TGTGCCAGCGCCCCCTTACCCAGTGGGGCCAACGTCCTGACTTTC.

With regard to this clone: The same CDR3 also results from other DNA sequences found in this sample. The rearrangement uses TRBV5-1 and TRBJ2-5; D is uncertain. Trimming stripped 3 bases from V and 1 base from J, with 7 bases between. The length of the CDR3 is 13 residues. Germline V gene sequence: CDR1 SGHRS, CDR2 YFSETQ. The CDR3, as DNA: TGCGCCAGCAGCTCTGGGCCCCAAGAGACCCAGTACTTC. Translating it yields CASSSGPQETQYF.

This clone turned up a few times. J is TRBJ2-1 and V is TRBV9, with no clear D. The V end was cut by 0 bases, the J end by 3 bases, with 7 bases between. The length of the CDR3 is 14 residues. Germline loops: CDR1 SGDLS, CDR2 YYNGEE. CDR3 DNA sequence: TGTGCCAGCAGCGTAGATGGCATCTACAATGAGCAGTTCTTC. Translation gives CASSVDGIYNEQFF.

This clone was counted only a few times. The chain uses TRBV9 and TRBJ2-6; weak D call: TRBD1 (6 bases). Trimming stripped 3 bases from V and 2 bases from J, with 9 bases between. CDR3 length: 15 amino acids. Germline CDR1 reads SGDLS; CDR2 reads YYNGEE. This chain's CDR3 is CASSGTGTGANVLTF. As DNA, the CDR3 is TGTGCCAGCAGCGGCACAGGGACTGGGGCCAACGTCCTGACTTTC.

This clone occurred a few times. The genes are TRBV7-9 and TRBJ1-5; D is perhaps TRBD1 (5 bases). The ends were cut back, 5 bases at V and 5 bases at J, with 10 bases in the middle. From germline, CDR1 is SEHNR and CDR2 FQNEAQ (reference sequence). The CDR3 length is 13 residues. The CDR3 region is CASSRGQDQPQHF. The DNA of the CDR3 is TGTGCCAGCAGCCGTGGACAAGATCAGCCCCAGCATTTT.

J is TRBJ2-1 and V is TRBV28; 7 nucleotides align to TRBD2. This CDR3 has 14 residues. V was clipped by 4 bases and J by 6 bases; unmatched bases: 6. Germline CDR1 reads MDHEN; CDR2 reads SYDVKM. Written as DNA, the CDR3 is TGTGCCAGCAGTTATTCTAGCGGAACCAATGAGCAGTTCTTC. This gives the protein CASSYSSGTNEQFF.

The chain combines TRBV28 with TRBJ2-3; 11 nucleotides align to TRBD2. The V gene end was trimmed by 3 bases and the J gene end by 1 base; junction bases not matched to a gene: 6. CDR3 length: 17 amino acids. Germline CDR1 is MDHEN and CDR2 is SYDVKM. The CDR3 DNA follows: TGTGCCAGCAGTTTTGGACTAGCGGGCTGGGGCACAGATACGCAGTATTTT. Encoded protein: CASSFGLAGWGTDTQYF.

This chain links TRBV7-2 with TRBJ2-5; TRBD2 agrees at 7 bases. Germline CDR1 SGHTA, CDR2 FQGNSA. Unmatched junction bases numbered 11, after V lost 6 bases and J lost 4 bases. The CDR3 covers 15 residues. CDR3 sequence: CASSAYGGSRETQYF. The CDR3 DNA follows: TGTGCCAGCAGTGCTTACGGGGGGAGCCGAGAGACCCAGTACTTC. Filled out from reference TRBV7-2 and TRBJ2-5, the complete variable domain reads GAGVSQSPSNKVTEKGKDVELRCDPISGHTALYWYRQSLGQGLEFLIYFQGNSAPDKSGLPSDRFSAERTGGSVSTLTIQRTQQEDSAVYLCASSAYGGSRETQYFGPGTRLLVL.